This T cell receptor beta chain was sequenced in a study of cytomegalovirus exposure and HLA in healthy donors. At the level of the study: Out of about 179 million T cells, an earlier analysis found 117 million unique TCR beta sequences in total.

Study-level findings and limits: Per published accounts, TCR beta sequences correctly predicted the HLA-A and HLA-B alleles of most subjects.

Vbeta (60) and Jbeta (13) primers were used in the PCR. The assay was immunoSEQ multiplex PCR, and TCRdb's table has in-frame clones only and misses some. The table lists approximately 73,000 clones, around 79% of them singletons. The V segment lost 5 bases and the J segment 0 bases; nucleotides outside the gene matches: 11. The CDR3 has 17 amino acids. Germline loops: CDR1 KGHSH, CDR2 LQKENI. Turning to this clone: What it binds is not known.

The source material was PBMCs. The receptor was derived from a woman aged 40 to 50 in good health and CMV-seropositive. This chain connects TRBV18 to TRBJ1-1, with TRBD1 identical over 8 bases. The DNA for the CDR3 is TGTGCCAGCTCATATGGGACAGGACGTATCATGAACACTGAAGCTTTCTTT. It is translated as CASSYGTGRIMNTEAFF. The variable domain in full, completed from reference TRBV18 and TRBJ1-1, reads NAGVMQNPRHLVRRRGQEARLRCSPMKGHSHVYWYRQLPEEGLKFMVYLQKENIIDESGMPKERFSAEFPKEGPSILRIQQVVRGDSAAYFCASSYGTGRIMNTEAFFGQGTRLTVV.